This T cell receptor (beta chain) was documented in a study of blood T cells in healthy people across ages. Findings and limits, study-wide: As naive T cell percentage varied, TCR beta diversity correlated strongly with it. Estimated diversity, derived from one million T cells, was regarded as an underestimate. Naive and antigen-experienced cells could not be conclusively compared, given unsorted PBMCs.

PCR was performed a second time for about 7 to 11 cycles using a sample-barcoded 5' primer and a J-beta primer mix. TCRdb reprocessed the 5' RACE reads via MiXCR and lists one record per CDR3 protein. This table holds fewer than 2,000,000 distinct CDR3 sequences, about two fifths found once. This clonotype has a handful of counts. Its antigen is unknown. This CDR3 is built from 14 residues. Unmatched junction bases numbered 2, after V lost 6 bases and J lost 4 bases. Specimen: blood. The rearrangement joins TRBV12-3 or TRBV12-4 to TRBJ2-6, with TRBD2 matching 8 bases. The TCR sequence derives from a human donor in good health. In DNA form, the CDR3 reads TGTGCCAGCAGGCGGGGGGAAGGGGCCAACGTCCTGACTTTC. Amino acids: CASRRGEGANVLTF.